These 25 T cell receptor beta chains were all obtained from the same sample, sequenced in a study of shared clonotypes between healthy human individuals (dated by TCRdb to 2019 to 2021). CD8 naive samples were obtained by positive selection for CCR7 among CD45RO-negative cells, yielding a CD45RA+CCR7+ population from which TemRA cells were excluded. Receptor amplification or capture employed the immunoSEQ multiplex PCR assay. TCRdb's version of the immuneACCESS table is confined to in-frame rearrangements and falls short of the full clone set. An unresolved V gene accounts for under half of the shortfall where checked; the remainder is of unknown origin. In this sample the table shows about 2.1 million clones, about 93% of which occur a single time. Jointly, the top ten make up around 1.7% of the sample. Sequenced input: naive CD8+ T cells from PBMCs. The cell subset or site label, as the study defines it: CD45RA+CCR7+. The receptor set was obtained from a young man in good health. Some clones in this sample may be carry-over from other donors' samples.

The gene calls are TRBV6-5 and TRBJ2-7; a weak D match, TRBD2 (6 bases). The CDR3 runs 14 residues. Trimming stripped 5 bases from V and 2 bases from J, with 13 bases between. Germline V gives CDR1 MNHEY, CDR2 SVGAGI. CDR3: CASSPTGGTYEQYF. DNA for the CDR3: TGTGCCAGCAGTCCTACGGGCGGGACCTACGAGCAGTACTTC.

This clone was counted a few times. The rearrangement links TRBV2 to TRBJ2-7; 10 bases agree with TRBD1. This CDR3 has 14 residues. Germline trimming cut 9 bases from V and 0 bases from J; bases unmatched to any gene: 5. Germline CDR1 and CDR2: SNHLY and FYNNEI. The CDR3 here is CASLWDRGSYEQYF. In DNA form, the CDR3 reads TGTGCCAGTCTGTGGGACAGGGGCTCCTACGAGCAGTACTTC.

The V call is TRBV15, the J call TRBJ2-1; 13 bases fit TRBD2. The germline V gene encodes CDR1 LNHNV and CDR2 YYDKDF (reference sequence). The CDR3 consists of 16 residues. Trimming took 5 bases from V and 7 from J; bases not matched to a gene: 8. CDR3 bases: TGTGCCACCAGCGGAAAGACTAGCGGGAGGTTGAATGAGCAGTTCTTC. It is translated as CATSGKTSGRLNEQFF.

This rearrangement joins TRBV19 to TRBJ2-7; TRBD2 might be the D (6 bases). Trimming stripped 5 bases from V and 2 bases from J, with 16 bases between. Germline V lookup: CDR1 LNHDA, CDR2 SQIVND (reference sequence). The CDR3 is made up of 15 amino acids. The CDR3 protein is CASSVGGTSTYEQYF. For the CDR3, the DNA is TGTGCCAGTAGTGTTGGGGGGACTTCAACCTACGAGCAGTACTTC.

The V call is TRBV9, the J call TRBJ1-1; TRBD1 is a possible D gene (5 bases). Germline V gene lookup returns CDR1 SGDLS and CDR2 YYNGEE. Trimming removed 4 bases at V and 7 bases at J, with 14 bases between. The CDR3 covers 13 residues. The CDR3 spells CASSPRQSDEAFF. As DNA, the CDR3 is TGTGCCAGCAGCCCCCGACAGTCAGATGAAGCTTTCTTT.

The chain uses TRBV11-2 and TRBJ2-4, with D perhaps being TRBD1 or TRBD2 (5 bases each). V was cut by 5 bases and J by 1 base, with 15 bases left in between. Germline V gene lookup returns CDR1 SGHAT and CDR2 FQNNGV. This CDR3 is 16 amino acids long. CDR3 sequence: CASSPNGARAKNIQYF. The CDR3, as DNA: TGTGCCAGCAGCCCCAACGGGGCGCGGGCCAAAAACATTCAGTACTTC. The complete variable domain, with remaining parts taken from reference TRBV11-2 and TRBJ2-4, reads EAGVAQSPRYKIIEKRQSVAFWCNPISGHATLYWYQQILGQGPKLLIQFQNNGVVDDSQLPKDRFSAERLKGVDSTLKIQPAKLEDSAVYLCASSPNGARAKNIQYFGAGTRLSVL.

The J gene is TRBJ1-4, the V gene TRBV6-6; no definite D call. This CDR3 contains 15 residues. Deletions cut 0 bases from V and 5 bases from J, with 10 bases between. Germline V lookup: CDR1 MNHNY, CDR2 SVGAGI (reference sequence). The CDR3 DNA reads TGTGCCAGCAGTTACTCTCGGTTTTCCAATGAAAAACTGTTTTTT. Its translation is CASSYSRFSNEKLFF.

The rearrangement uses TRBV6-1 and TRBJ1-2, with D possibly being TRBD1 (5 bases). Trimming stripped 4 bases from V and 8 bases from J, with 29 bases between. This CDR3 is 18 amino acids long. Germline CDR1 MNHNS, CDR2 SASEGT. The CDR3 DNA reads TGTGCCAGCAGTGTACATGGTGGGGGTTCTCGGGGAAACGGAGGCTACACCTTC. Protein: CASSVHGGGSRGNGGYTF.

The chain employs TRBV7-9 and TRBJ2-7, with 10 bases aligning to TRBD1. This CDR3 contains 16 residues. With 5 bases clipped from V and 0 bases from J, the junction kept 7 bases outside the gene matches. Germline V gene sequence: CDR1 SEHNR, CDR2 FQNEAQ (reference sequence). The CDR3 loop reads CASSVDGDRGSYEQYF. The DNA of the CDR3 is TGTGCCAGCAGCGTCGACGGGGACAGGGGCTCCTACGAGCAGTACTTC.

Turning to this clone: Within the sample, other DNA sequences also encode this same CDR3. The CDR3 loop reads CASSLTGTDYGYTF. In nucleotides, the CDR3 is TGTGCCAGCAGCCTGACCGGGACAGATTATGGCTACACCTTC. V usage is TRBV7-9 and J usage is TRBJ1-2; 7 nucleotides align to TRBD1. Unmatched junction bases numbered 8, after V lost 5 bases and J lost 5 bases. The CDR3 length is 14 residues. Per germline, CDR1 SEHNR and CDR2 FQNEAQ (reference sequence).

This chain connects TRBV7-8 to TRBJ2-1, with D possibly being TRBD1 or TRBD2 (5 bases each). The ends were cut back, 5 bases at V and 5 bases at J, with 10 bases in the middle. The germline V gene encodes CDR1 SGHVS and CDR2 FQNEAQ. The CDR3 extends over 13 amino acids. CDR3 sequence: CASSPGADNEQFF. CDR3 nucleotides: TGTGCCAGCAGCCCCGGGGCCGACAATGAGCAGTTCTTC.

The CDR3 protein is CASTGQNTGELFF. DNA for the CDR3: TGTGCCAGCACAGGACAGAACACCGGGGAGCTGTTTTTT. This chain uses TRBV7-9 with TRBJ2-2; possible D gene TRBD1, 5 bases. V was shortened by 7 bases and J by 1 base, with 7 bases between the two germline ends. Germline CDR1 SEHNR, CDR2 FQNEAQ (reference sequence). This CDR3 comprises 13 residues.

The rearrangement uses TRBV19 and TRBJ2-1, with D possibly TRBD2 on 6 matching bases. The CDR3 spans 14 residues. Trimming cost V 7 bases and J 2 bases, with 12 bases left between them. The germline V gene has CDR1 LNHDA and CDR2 SQIVND (reference sequence). In DNA form, the CDR3 reads TGTGCCAGTACTGACGGGAGTACCTACAATGAGCAGTTCTTC. This gives the protein CASTDGSTYNEQFF. The whole variable domain, remainder taken from reference TRBV19 and TRBJ2-1, is DGGITQSPKYLFRKEGQNVTLSCEQNLNHDAMYWYRQDPGQGLRLIYYSQIVNDFQKGDIAEGYSVSREKKESFPLTVTSAQKNPTAFYLCASTDGSTYNEQFFGPGTRLTVL.

The chain links TRBV28 to TRBJ2-7; 8 bases are shared with TRBD2. The CDR3 runs to 17 residues. Germline V lookup: CDR1 MDHEN, CDR2 SYDVKM. Trimming took 1 base from V and 5 from J; bases not matched to a gene: 13. DNA for the CDR3: TGTGCCAGCAGTTTATTAGTGGCGCGGGGGGCGGTCAACGAGCAGTACTTC. This translates into CASSLLVARGAVNEQYF.

This clone has a single count. This chain connects TRBV13 to TRBJ2-4; maybe TRBD1 (6 bases). The germline V gene has CDR1 PRHDT and CDR2 FYEKMQ (reference sequence). Trimming pared 5 bases from V and 8 bases from J, leaving 22 bases between. This CDR3 contains 16 residues. In DNA, the CDR3 is TGTGCCAGCAGCATCAAAGGAACACAGGGCTGGGACATTCAGTACTTC. It yields the protein CASSIKGTQGWDIQYF.

The chain couples TRBV27 to TRBJ2-7, with 8 nucleotides matching TRBD2. The CDR3 extends over 14 amino acids. Germline V gene data show CDR1 as MNHEY and CDR2 as SMNVEV (reference sequence). The J segment lost 4 bases and the V segment lost 11 bases, leaving 13 bases of the junction unmatched. In DNA form, the CDR3 reads TGTGCCTCCCGCAGTGGCGGGAGGATTTACGAGCAGTACTTC. Its translation: CASRSGGRIYEQYF.

This chain links TRBV19 with TRBJ1-1; maybe TRBD1 (6 bases). Trimming pared 3 bases from V and 1 base from J, leaving 9 bases between. The CDR3 spans 14 residues. Germline V CDR1 and CDR2: LNHDA, SQIVND (reference sequence). The CDR3, as DNA: TGTGCCAGTAGTATGAGGGGGACGAACACTGAAGCTTTCTTT. This translates into CASSMRGTNTEAFF.

This clone was observed a few times. The chain has TRBV6-6 and TRBJ1-4; a possible D gene is TRBD1 (6 bases). Germline-derived CDR1 and CDR2 are MNHNY and SVGAGI (reference sequence). Trimming took off 5 bases at V and 8 bases at J, with 15 bases between the two ends. The CDR3 has 14 amino acids. The CDR3 reads CASSQPGHSEKLFF. The CDR3 DNA reads as TGTGCCAGCAGTCAGCCGGGACATTCAGAAAAACTGTTTTTT.

This sequence joins TRBV4-2 and TRBJ1-2, with a weak D call TRBD1 (5 bases). The ends were cut back, 4 bases at V and 4 bases at J, with 13 bases in the middle. The CDR3 is 14 residues long. Germline V gene sequence: CDR1 LGHNA, CDR2 YNFKEQ. CDR3 sequence (DNA): TGTGCCAGCAGCCCCCGGGAGGGGCCCTATGGCTACACCTTC. Amino acids: CASSPREGPYGYTF.

The rearrangement joins TRBV10-3 to TRBJ1-1; the D is unclear. This CDR3 contains 14 residues. Deletions cut 2 bases from V and 0 bases from J, with 7 bases between. Germline CDR1 is ENHRY and CDR2 is SYGVKD. The CDR3 here is CAISEGRVNTEAFF. The CDR3 DNA reads TGTGCCATCAGTGAGGGCAGAGTGAACACTGAAGCTTTCTTT.

The chain couples TRBV4-3 to TRBJ1-6; TRBD1 aligns across 7 bases. CDR3 length equals 16 residues. V was clipped by 4 bases and J by 7 bases; unmatched bases: 10. Per the germline V gene, CDR1 is LGHNA and CDR2 is YSLEER. DNA for the CDR3: TGCGCCAGCAGCCGGCTCACCGGGACAGAGAATTCACCCCTCCACTTT. This codes for CASSRLTGTENSPLHF.

V gene TRBV6-5 combines with J gene TRBJ2-1; D gene uncertain. Germline V gene sequence: CDR1 MNHEY, CDR2 SVGAGI. V lost 6 bases to trimming and J lost 3 bases, with 9 bases between them. This CDR3 is built from 13 residues. CDR3 residues: CASRTRGYNEQFF. The CDR3 DNA follows: TGTGCCAGCAGGACCAGAGGCTACAATGAGCAGTTCTTC.

Notes on this clone: The identical CDR3 is also encoded by other nucleotide sequences in the sample. This chain joins TRBV27 and TRBJ2-7, with D unresolved. Germline-derived CDR1 and CDR2 are MNHEY and SMNVEV (reference sequence). This CDR3 region has 12 residues. V lost 4 bases and J lost 4, with 8 bases in between. DNA of the CDR3: TGTGCCAGCAGTTCGACACTGTACGAGCAGTACTTC. This translates into CASSSTLYEQYF.

V gene TRBV7-3 combines with J gene TRBJ1-1; D is unclear. The CDR3 totals 15 residues. V was cut by 0 bases and J by 8 bases, with 16 bases left in between. Per germline, CDR1 SGHTA and CDR2 FQGTGA. Here the CDR3 DNA reads TGTGCCAGCAGCTTAACTGGCCAGCCGCAGACCGAAGCTTTCTTT. It is translated as CASSLTGQPQTEAFF.

The gene calls are TRBV4-1 and TRBJ2-1, with no clear D. The CDR3 runs 14 residues. CDR1 and CDR2 (germline): MGHRA, YSYEKL. The ends were cut back, 4 bases at V and 5 bases at J, with 12 bases in the middle. CDR3: CASSRSGYNNEQFF. The CDR3 DNA is TGCGCCAGCAGCCGTTCGGGCTATAACAATGAGCAGTTCTTC.